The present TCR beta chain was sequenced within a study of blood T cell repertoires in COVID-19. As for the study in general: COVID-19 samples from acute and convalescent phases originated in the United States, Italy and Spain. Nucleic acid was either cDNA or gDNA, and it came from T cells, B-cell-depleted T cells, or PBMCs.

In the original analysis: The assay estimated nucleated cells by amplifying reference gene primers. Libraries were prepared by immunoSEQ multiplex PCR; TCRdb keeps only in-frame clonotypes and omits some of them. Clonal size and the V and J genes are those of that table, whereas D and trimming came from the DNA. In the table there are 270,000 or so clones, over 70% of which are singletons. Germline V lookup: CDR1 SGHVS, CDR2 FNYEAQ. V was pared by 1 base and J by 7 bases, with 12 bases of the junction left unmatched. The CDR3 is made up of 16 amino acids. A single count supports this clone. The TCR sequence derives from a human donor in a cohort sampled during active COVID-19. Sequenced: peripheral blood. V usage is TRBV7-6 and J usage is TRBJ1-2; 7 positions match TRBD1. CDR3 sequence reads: CASSLEGGARSGGYTF. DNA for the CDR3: TGTGCCAGCAGCTTAGAAGGGGGCGCCAGGTCGGGTGGCTACACCTTC.